The 32 T cell receptor beta chains in this list originate from one sample, sequenced in a study of neurological immune-mediated disorders. TCRdb passed the 5' RACE reads through MiXCR, listing each CDR3 protein once. The sample holds under 70,000 distinct CDR3 sequences, roughly 3.1% seen once. The material sequenced was PBMCs. The source of these receptors is a woman between 50 and 59 years old with multiple sclerosis.

About this clonotype: A much bigger clone sits one base away, suggesting this may be a read error. The chain couples TRBV7-2 to TRBJ1-6; tentative D call: TRBD1 (6 bases). Germline assignment: CDR1 SGHTA and CDR2 FQGNSA. The CDR3 loop spans 14 amino acids. In nucleotides, the CDR3 is TGTGCCAGCAGCTTCAGACAGGAGGGTTCACACCTCCACTTT. Protein: CASSFRQEGSHLHF.

This clonotype was seen repeatedly, ten times or more. The J gene is TRBJ1-5, the V gene TRBV20-1; D gene uncertain. V was cut by 4 bases and J by 1 base, with 11 bases left in between. Germline lookup yields CDR1 DFQATT and CDR2 SNEGSKA (reference sequence). The CDR3 consists of 14 residues. The CDR3 DNA is TGCAGTGCTAACTATCTAGGGAGCAATCAGCCCCAGCATTTT. Translation gives CSANYLGSNQPQHF.

This clonotype has at least ten counts. The rearrangement uses TRBV20-1 and TRBJ2-3, with 14 positions matching TRBD2. This CDR3 spans 13 amino acids. Germline V CDR1 and CDR2: DFQATT, SNEGSKA (reference sequence). The V segment lost 5 bases and the J segment 7 bases; nucleotides outside the gene matches: 2. The CDR3 is CSARLAGGHTQYF. The CDR3, as DNA: TGCAGTGCTCGACTAGCGGGGGGGCATACGCAGTATTTT.

The sample holds many counts of this clonotype. The chain uses TRBV7-9 and TRBJ2-3; 9 bases agree with TRBD1. CDR3 length: 15 amino acids. CDR1 and CDR2 from the germline V gene are SEHNR and FQNEAQ (reference sequence). Losses at the gene ends were 3 bases for V and 1 base for J; bases not matched to a gene: 2. The CDR3 region is CASSFRDRGTDTQYF. The CDR3 nucleotides read TGTGCCAGCAGCTTTAGGGACAGGGGCACAGATACGCAGTATTTT.

This clonotype was counted many times. The chain uses TRBV9 and TRBJ1-3; no clear D. V was cut by 1 base and J by 2 bases, with 7 bases left in between. Germline values: CDR1 SGDLS, CDR2 YYNGEE. There are 14 residues in the CDR3. CDR3 DNA sequence: TGTGCCAGCAGCGTAAGGAGCACTGGAAACACCATATATTTT. It yields the protein CASSVRSTGNTIYF.

This clonotype appeared many times. The chain carries TRBV12-3 or TRBV12-4 and TRBJ1-1; a possible D gene is TRBD1 (5 bases). V lost 5 bases to trimming and J lost 0 bases, with 10 bases between them. This CDR3 is built from 14 residues. DNA for the CDR3: TGTGCCAGCAGTCCTACCAGGGTGAACACTGAAGCTTTCTTT. Translating it yields CASSPTRVNTEAFF.

The V and J genes are TRBV7-2 and TRBJ1-6; D may be TRBD1 (5 bases). Trimming took 5 bases from V and 7 from J, leaving 15 bases between them. The germline gives CDR1 SGHTA, CDR2 FQGNSA. The CDR3 loop spans 15 amino acids. The CDR3 region is CASSLLGRENSPLHF. As DNA, the CDR3 is TGTGCCAGCAGCCTCCTCGGCAGGGAAAATTCACCCCTCCACTTT.

This clonotype occurred many times. The chain has TRBV12-3 or TRBV12-4 and TRBJ1-5; 7 bases match TRBD1. The CDR3 loop spans 14 amino acids. Germline trimming cut 6 bases from V and 2 bases from J; bases unmatched to any gene: 4. The CDR3 reads CASRTGVGNQPQHF. The CDR3 DNA sequence: TGTGCCAGCAGAACAGGGGTGGGCAATCAGCCCCAGCATTTT.

This clonotype was seen a handful of times. The rearrangement joins TRBV6-2 or TRBV6-3 to TRBJ2-1, with a tentative D call TRBD2 (6 bases). CDR3 length: 12 residues. From germline, CDR1 is MNHEY and CDR2 SVGEGT. In DNA, the CDR3 is TGTGACAGTCAGACTAGAGGAAATGAGCAGTTCTTC. As protein: CDSQTRGNEQFF.

This clonotype was counted many times. This CDR3 reads CSARVRLAPYEQYF. CDR3 DNA: TGCAGTGCTAGAGTCAGACTAGCTCCCTACGAGCAGTACTTC. The rearrangement uses TRBV20-1 and TRBJ2-7; 7 positions agree with TRBD2. Germline V gene data show CDR1 as DFQATT and CDR2 as SNEGSKA (reference sequence). V was pared by 1 base and J by 2 bases, with 5 bases of the junction left unmatched. The CDR3 is 14 residues long.

This clonotype was counted many times. This chain uses TRBV24-1 with TRBJ2-2; TRBD2 is a possible D gene (5 bases). Germline CDR1 KGHDR, CDR2 SFDVKD. The CDR3 is 14 amino acids. Trimming shortened V by 5 bases and J by 6 bases, and 12 bases separated the two germline ends. The CDR3 is CATSAASSAGELFF. For the CDR3, the DNA is TGTGCCACCAGTGCTGCTAGTAGCGCCGGGGAGCTGTTTTTT.

This clonotype has ten or more counts. CDR3: CASSQEPGELFF. The CDR3 coding sequence is TGTGCCAGCAGCCAAGAACCCGGGGAGCTGTTTTTT. The chain carries TRBV3-1 and TRBJ2-2; D ambiguous. This CDR3 has 12 residues. Trimming cost V 0 bases and J 6 bases, with 2 bases left between them. Germline V lookup: CDR1 LGHDT, CDR2 YNNKEL (reference sequence).

This clonotype has at least ten counts. J is TRBJ2-2 and V is TRBV5-1; weak D call: TRBD2 (7 bases). CDR3 length: 18 amino acids. V gave up 4 bases and J gave up 4 bases, with 23 bases separating them. Germline CDR1 is SGHRS and CDR2 is YFSETQ. For the CDR3, the DNA is TGCGCCAGCAGCCGTTCCTCTGGGGGGGGGCCCAGCACCGGGGAGCTGTTTTTT. Amino acids: CASSRSSGGGPSTGELFF.

This clonotype was detected ten times or more. This chain links TRBV12-3 or TRBV12-4 with TRBJ1-2; D is possibly TRBD1 (6 bases). The CDR3 runs 14 residues. V gave up 2 bases and J gave up 5 bases, with 12 bases separating them. The CDR3 sequence is CASSLRGAGYGYTF. The DNA for the CDR3 is TGTGCCAGCAGTTTACGGGGGGCAGGGTATGGCTACACCTTC.

Ten or more counts support this clonotype. The chain combines TRBV20-1 with TRBJ1-4; D is uncertain. The germline V gene has CDR1 DFQATT and CDR2 SNEGSKA (reference sequence). V was clipped by 5 bases and J by 0 bases, with 13 bases between them. The CDR3 consists of 15 residues. CDR3 sequence (DNA): TGCAGTGCTCGGCGGACGGTCGCAACTAATGAAAAACTGTTTTTT. This gives the protein CSARRTVATNEKLFF.

This clonotype came up many times. CDR3 sequence (DNA): TGTGCCAGCAGTTCCGCCCTATGGGGTCTGGGTGGAGAGACCCAGTACTTC. Encoded protein: CASSSALWGLGGETQYF. The chain employs TRBV6-5 and TRBJ2-5; no clear D gene. This CDR3 comprises 17 residues. V dropped 4 bases and J dropped 4 bases, with 22 bases sitting between them. Germline V gives CDR1 MNHEY, CDR2 SVGAGI.

This clonotype was picked up many times. The chain couples TRBV28 to TRBJ1-3, with 9 bases matching TRBD1. The CDR3 length is 18 residues. Germline values: CDR1 MDHEN, CDR2 SYDVKM. Germline trimming cut 4 bases from V and 0 bases from J; bases unmatched to any gene: 10. For the CDR3, the DNA is TGTGCCAGCAGTTACAGGGGGCGACTTCCAACCTCTGGAAACACCATATATTTT. Amino acid sequence: CASSYRGRLPTSGNTIYF.

There are many counts of this clonotype. The gene calls are TRBV4-3 and TRBJ1-2; 8 bases line up with TRBD1. Germline loops: CDR1 LGHNA, CDR2 YSLEER. The CDR3 consists of 15 residues. V shed 0 bases and J 5 bases; nucleotides not matched to a gene: 5. The CDR3 coding sequence is TGCGCCAGCAGCCAAGATATGACAGGGGTTTATGGCTACACCTTC. It codes for CASSQDMTGVYGYTF.

This clonotype was observed at least ten times. J is TRBJ1-5 and V is TRBV12-3 or TRBV12-4, with D maybe TRBD1 (5 bases). V lost 8 bases, J lost 7 bases, and 15 bases lay in between. There are 13 residues in the CDR3. The CDR3 bases are TGTGCCAGCGGGAGGCGGGGGAACCAGCCCCAGCATTTT. Amino acid sequence: CASGRRGNQPQHF.

This clonotype was counted ten times or more. The V and J genes are TRBV7-9 and TRBJ1-1; 9 bases agree with TRBD1. From germline, CDR1 is SEHNR and CDR2 FQNEAQ (reference sequence). The CDR3 loop spans 14 amino acids. With 5 bases clipped from V and 11 bases from J, the junction kept 12 bases outside the gene matches. The CDR3 nucleotides read TGTGCCAGCAGCAGGGGGACAGGGAGCAGGGGCGCTTTCTTT. Protein: CASSRGTGSRGAFF.

This clonotype has just a few counts. A read error is possible here, since a much larger clone lies one base away. J is TRBJ2-7 and V is TRBV5-8; D is undetermined. This CDR3 spans 14 amino acids. The germline V gene encodes CDR1 SGHTS and CDR2 YDEGEE. V was pared by 3 bases and J by 5 bases, with 15 bases between. The CDR3 is CASSYFLRIHEQYF. In DNA form, the CDR3 reads TGTGCCAGCAGCTACTTCCTCAGGATCCACGAGCAGTACTTC.

Many counts were recorded for this clonotype. CDR3 residues: CASSQGGGFADTQYF. The CDR3 DNA sequence: TGTGCCAGCAGCCAAGGAGGGGGGTTCGCAGATACGCAGTATTTT. The V call is TRBV14, the J call TRBJ2-3; D tentatively reads TRBD1 or TRBD2 (6 bases each). The V gene lost 1 base and the J gene lost 4 bases, with 12 bases spanning the gap. In germline, CDR1 is SGHDN, CDR2 FVKESK. This CDR3 has 15 amino acids.

This clonotype was seen many times. This sequence joins TRBV7-2 and TRBJ2-1; D is uncertain. Germline V gene lookup returns CDR1 SGHTA and CDR2 FQGNSA. Trimming pared 5 bases from V and 6 bases from J, leaving 14 bases between. This CDR3 is 14 amino acids long. The CDR3 loop reads CASSTQPAANEQFF. CDR3 DNA: TGTGCCAGCAGCACCCAACCTGCAGCCAATGAGCAGTTCTTC.

In this sample, this clonotype turned up many times. J is TRBJ1-1 and V is TRBV15, with TRBD1 matching 11 bases. Germline CDR1 LNHNV, CDR2 YYDKDF (reference sequence). This CDR3 is built from 15 residues. The J segment lost 4 bases and the V segment lost 4 bases, leaving 5 bases of the junction unmatched. This chain's CDR3 is CATSTGQGAFTEAFF. The CDR3 DNA reads TGTGCCACCAGCACAGGACAGGGGGCTTTCACTGAAGCTTTCTTT.

This clonotype has a count of ten or more. The chain joins TRBV15 to TRBJ2-3, with D possibly called TRBD1 or TRBD2 (5 bases each). Trimming stripped 1 base from V and 4 bases from J, with 15 bases between. Germline lookup yields CDR1 LNHNV and CDR2 YYDKDF (reference sequence). The CDR3 totals 16 residues. The CDR3 region is CATSRAGTQGADTQYF. CDR3 coding DNA: TGTGCCACCAGCAGAGCCGGGACCCAAGGGGCAGATACGCAGTATTTT.

The table lists this clonotype with many counts. The rearrangement uses TRBV18 and TRBJ1-1; D might be TRBD1 (5 bases). V was trimmed by 6 bases and J by 5 bases, leaving 13 bases between them. The germline V gene has CDR1 KGHSH and CDR2 LQKENI. The CDR3 contains 13 residues. The chain's CDR3 is CASSATGETEAFF. The CDR3 bases are TGTGCCAGCTCGGCCACAGGAGAAACTGAAGCTTTCTTT.

This clonotype was seen ten or more times. The genes are TRBV7-8 and TRBJ2-1, with 9 bases aligning to TRBD2. The V and J ends lost 5 bases and 4 bases, in that order; junction bases with no gene match: 9. CDR3 length: 16 amino acids. Germline CDR1 reads SGHVS; CDR2 reads FQNEAQ. The CDR3 coding sequence is TGTGCCAGCAGCCTCGTAGCGGGAGAAGCTTACAATGAGCAGTTCTTC. This encodes CASSLVAGEAYNEQFF.

This clonotype was seen repeatedly, ten times or more. The chain joins TRBV5-1 to TRBJ1-1, with D maybe TRBD1 (5 bases). The germline V gene encodes CDR1 SGHRS and CDR2 YFSETQ. The CDR3 consists of 13 residues. V was cut by 7 bases and J by 7 bases, with 17 bases left in between. In nucleotides, the CDR3 is TGCGCCAGCCCACTTGGGGGAGGGAATGAAGCTTTCTTT. Amino acids: CASPLGGGNEAFF.

This clonotype was recorded at least ten times. V gene TRBV7-8 combines with J gene TRBJ2-1; D not resolved. CDR3 length: 15 amino acids. Germline CDR1 is SGHVS and CDR2 is FQNEAQ. Trimming cost V 3 bases and J 6 bases, with 15 bases left between them. CDR3 sequence (DNA): TGTGCCAGCAGCTTCAGGACCGCGGCCTTCAATGAGCAGTTCTTC. The encoded protein is CASSFRTAAFNEQFF.

This clonotype was detected ten times or more. V is TRBV20-1 and J is TRBJ2-7, with D unclear. This CDR3 is 12 amino acids long. Trimming cost V 2 bases and J 2 bases, with 7 bases left between them. Germline V gene lookup returns CDR1 DFQATT and CDR2 SNEGSKA (reference sequence). The CDR3 reads CSARPGPYEQYV. CDR3 nucleotides: TGCAGTGCTAGACCAGGCCCCTACGAGCAGTACGTC.

This clonotype came up many times. The chain is built from TRBV15 and TRBJ2-3; D not resolved. CDR3 length: 13 amino acids. V was trimmed by 0 bases and J by 8 bases, leaving 9 bases between them. Germline loops: CDR1 LNHNV, CDR2 YYDKDF (reference sequence). CDR3 in DNA: TGTGCCACCAGCAGAGATAGGGCCGGTACGCAGTATTTT. Translation: CATSRDRAGTQYF.

The rearrangement joins TRBV6-1 to TRBJ1-3, with a possible D match to TRBD1 (5 bases). This CDR3 comprises 14 residues. V shed 5 bases and J shed 3 bases, with 11 bases lying between them. From germline, CDR1 is MNHNS and CDR2 SASEGT. CDR3 loop: CASSPRRGGNTIYF. DNA of the CDR3: TGTGCCAGCAGTCCCCGTAGGGGTGGAAACACCATATATTTT.